These 10 T cell receptor beta chains were all obtained from the same sample, sequenced in a study of blood T cell repertoires in COVID-19. Here immunoSEQ multiplex PCR was the method, and the copy in TCRdb shows in-frame clones only, minus some. The top ten hold 1% to 1.5% of the sample, which has around 280,000 clones, more than 75% seen once. The sequenced sample consisted of peripheral blood. These receptors were collected from a man in his sixties or seventies with acute or convalescent COVID-19.

The J gene is TRBJ2-7, the V gene TRBV15; D gene ambiguous. Germline V CDR1 and CDR2: LNHNV, YYDKDF (reference sequence). This CDR3 is 15 amino acids long. V dropped 1 base and J dropped 2 bases, with 12 bases sitting between them. CDR3 sequence (DNA): TGTGCCACCAGCAGAGGGCAAAAAGTGACCTACGAGCAGTACTTC. This codes for CATSRGQKVTYEQYF.

This chain connects TRBV5-4 to TRBJ1-4, with D maybe TRBD1 (5 bases). The CDR3 contains 13 residues. Germline-derived CDR1 and CDR2 are SGHNT and YYREEE (reference sequence). The V gene lost 2 bases and the J gene lost 5 bases, with 7 bases spanning the gap. CDR3 coding DNA: TGTGCCAGCAGCTTAAGGGGCAATGAAAAACTGTTTTTT. Amino acid sequence: CASSLRGNEKLFF.

This clone turned up a few times. The chain is built from TRBV4-3 and TRBJ1-2; 7 bases are a match to TRBD1. The CDR3 is made up of 14 amino acids. CDR1 is LGHNA, CDR2 YSLEER, per germline. V shed 0 bases and J 8 bases; nucleotides not matched to a gene: 6. This CDR3 reads CASSQDRRGRGYTF. The CDR3 DNA reads TGCGCCAGCAGCCAAGATCGAAGGGGGCGAGGCTACACCTTC.

Concerning this clone: Distinct nucleotide sequences in the sample also encode this CDR3. The chain joins TRBV5-4 to TRBJ2-7; 9 nucleotides agree with TRBD1. The CDR3 length is 15 residues. CDR1 and CDR2 from the germline V gene are SGHNT and YYREEE (reference sequence). The J segment lost 2 bases and the V segment lost 2 bases, leaving 5 bases of the junction unmatched. The CDR3, as DNA: TGTGCCAGCAGCTTAGGCGGGACAGGGACCTACGAGCAGTACTTC. This gives the protein CASSLGGTGTYEQYF.

V and J are TRBV5-8 and TRBJ1-5; D remains ambiguous. The germline CDR1 and CDR2 sequences are SGHTS and YDEGEE. Trimming cost V 1 base and J 2 bases, with 13 bases left between them. The CDR3 runs to 16 residues. The CDR3 reads CASSLKSTQGNQPQHF. CDR3 bases: TGTGCCAGCAGCTTGAAGTCTACGCAGGGCAATCAGCCCCAGCATTTT.

V is TRBV30 and J is TRBJ1-6, with D tentatively TRBD1 (5 bases). The CDR3 length is 12 residues. Trimming shortened V by 0 bases and J by 17 bases, and 14 bases separated the two germline ends. CDR1 and CDR2 from the germline V gene are GTSNPN and SVGIG (reference sequence). This chain's CDR3 is CAWSVVARAVHF. The CDR3 nucleotides are TGTGCCTGGAGTGTAGTAGCCAGGGCGGTCCACTTT.

This chain joins TRBV7-2 and TRBJ1-1; D is ambiguous. Germline lookup yields CDR1 SGHTA and CDR2 FQGNSA. The CDR3 contains 13 residues. V lost 5 bases to trimming and J lost 11 bases, with 18 bases between them. CDR3 in amino acids: CASSPMGKYTAFF. CDR3 coding DNA: TGTGCCAGCAGCCCAATGGGCAAGTATACGGCTTTCTTT.

This chain joins TRBV5-1 and TRBJ2-1; 10 nucleotides line up with TRBD1. The CDR3 is made up of 14 amino acids. Germline V gene sequence: CDR1 SGHRS, CDR2 YFSETQ. J was trimmed by 15 bases and V by 4 bases; bases with no gene match: 13. This CDR3 reads CASSPGTGAGQPFF. The CDR3 coding sequence is TGCGCCAGCAGCCCTGGGACAGGGGCGGGTCAACCGTTCTTC.

V is TRBV4-2 and J is TRBJ1-1; maybe TRBD1 (5 bases). The V gene's germline CDR1 is LGHNA and CDR2 YNFKEQ. There are 17 residues in the CDR3. Trimming took off 0 bases at V and 0 bases at J, with 14 bases between the two ends. The CDR3 nucleotides read TGTGCCAGCAGCCAAGAGACGGGGGTAGGCGTGAACACTGAAGCTTTCTTT. Its protein product is CASSQETGVGVNTEAFF.

This clone was seen a single time. V and J are TRBV10-3 and TRBJ2-7; no firm D call. The CDR3 covers 14 residues. V lost 3 bases and J lost 1, with 10 bases in between. CDR1 is ENHRY, CDR2 SYGVKD, per germline. CDR3: CAISDSLESYEQYF. The DNA of the CDR3 is TGTGCCATCAGTGATAGTCTAGAGTCCTACGAGCAGTACTTC.